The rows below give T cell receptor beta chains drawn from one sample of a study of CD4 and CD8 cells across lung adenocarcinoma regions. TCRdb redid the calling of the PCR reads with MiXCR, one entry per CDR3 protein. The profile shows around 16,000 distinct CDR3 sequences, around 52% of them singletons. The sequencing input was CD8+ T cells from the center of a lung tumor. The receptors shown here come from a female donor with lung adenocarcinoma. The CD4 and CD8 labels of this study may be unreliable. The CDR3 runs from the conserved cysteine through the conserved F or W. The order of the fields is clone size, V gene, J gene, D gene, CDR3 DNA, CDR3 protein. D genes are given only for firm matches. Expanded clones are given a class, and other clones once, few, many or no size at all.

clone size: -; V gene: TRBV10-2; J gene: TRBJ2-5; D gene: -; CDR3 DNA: TGCGCCAGGGCGTGGGGGGGGGCTGGCAAAGAGACGCAGTACTTC; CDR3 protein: CARAWGGAGKETQYF
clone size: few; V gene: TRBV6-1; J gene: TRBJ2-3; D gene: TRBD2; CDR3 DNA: TGTGCCAGCAGTGAGGGACTAGCGGGAGCAGATACGCAGTATTTT; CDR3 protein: CASSEGLAGADTQYF
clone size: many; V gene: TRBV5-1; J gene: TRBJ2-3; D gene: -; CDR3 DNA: TGCGCCAGCAACCAAGGGAGGATACCCACAGATACGCAGTATTTT; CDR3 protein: CASNQGRIPTDTQYF
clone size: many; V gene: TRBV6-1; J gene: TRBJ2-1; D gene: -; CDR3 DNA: TGTGCCAGCAGTGATTACCGCGGGATTACCACCTACAATGAGCAGTTCTTC; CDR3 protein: CASSDYRGITTYNEQFF
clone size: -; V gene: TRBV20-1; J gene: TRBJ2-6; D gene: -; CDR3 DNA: TGCAGTGCTAGAGATCTCGTCTCTGGGGCCAACGTCCTGACTTTC; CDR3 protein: CSARDLVSGANVLTF
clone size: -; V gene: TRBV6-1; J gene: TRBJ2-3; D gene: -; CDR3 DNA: TGTGCCAGCAGTGGGGGGTTAGCCACAGATACGCAGTATTTT; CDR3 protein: CASSGGLATDTQYF
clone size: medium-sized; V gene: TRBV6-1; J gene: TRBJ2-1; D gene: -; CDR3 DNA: TGTGCCAGCAGTGAAAAGTCGGGGGCCCTGAGCTCCTACAATGAGCAGTTCTTC; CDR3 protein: CASSEKSGALSSYNEQFF
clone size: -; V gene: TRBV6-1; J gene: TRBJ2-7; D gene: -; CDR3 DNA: TGTGCCAGCGGATCAGGGCCACACAATGAGCAGTACTTC; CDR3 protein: CASGSGPHNEQYF
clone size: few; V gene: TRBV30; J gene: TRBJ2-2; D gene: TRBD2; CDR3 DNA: TGTGCCTGGAGTGCCTCCGGGACTAGCGACGTCGGGGAGCTGTTTTTT; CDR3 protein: CAWSASGTSDVGELFF
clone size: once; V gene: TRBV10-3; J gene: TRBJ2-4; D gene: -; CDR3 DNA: TGTGGCGGCCGGGGGCGAGGGGCGACAAATATGCAGTACTTT; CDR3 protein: CGGRGRGATNMQYF
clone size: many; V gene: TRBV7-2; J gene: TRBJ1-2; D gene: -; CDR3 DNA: TGTGCCAGCAGCCTAGGACGGAATAACTATGGCTACACCTTC; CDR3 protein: CASSLGRNNYGYTF